This T cell receptor beta chain was observed in a study of blood T cells in healthy people across ages. The authors ran a second PCR of 7 to 11 cycles using a sample-barcoded 5' primer and a J-beta primer mix. TCRdb ran MiXCR on the 5' RACE reads and lists one entry per CDR3 protein. The table lists 700,000 to 950,000 distinct CDR3 sequences, about three fifths of them singletons. The specimen was blood. The receptor was derived from a man aged 25 to 45 in good health.

The CDR3: CSARSGTSGTYEQYF. CDR3 bases: TGCAGTGCTAGATCCGGGACTAGCGGGACCTACGAGCAGTACTTC. The rearrangement links TRBV20-1 to TRBJ2-7, with TRBD2 identical over 13 bases. Germline V gene sequence: CDR1 DFQATT, CDR2 SNEGSKA (reference sequence). V lost 2 bases and J lost 2; bases outside the gene matches: 3. CDR3 length: 15 amino acids.